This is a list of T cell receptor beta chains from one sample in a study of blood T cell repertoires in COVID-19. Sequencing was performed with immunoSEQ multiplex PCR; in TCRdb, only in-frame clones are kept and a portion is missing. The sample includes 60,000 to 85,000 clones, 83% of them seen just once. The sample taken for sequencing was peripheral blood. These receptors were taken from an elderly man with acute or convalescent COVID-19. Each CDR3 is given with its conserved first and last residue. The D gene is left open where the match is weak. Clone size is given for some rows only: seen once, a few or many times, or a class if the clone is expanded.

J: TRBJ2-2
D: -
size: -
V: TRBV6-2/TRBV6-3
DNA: TGTGCCAGCAGTTACTGGACTTCCACCGGGGAGCTGTTTTTT
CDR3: CASSYWTSTGELFF

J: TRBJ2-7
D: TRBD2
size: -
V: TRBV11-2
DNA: TGTGCCAGCAGCCCCAGGAGCGGGAGGTCAAGCTCCTACGAGCAGTACTTC
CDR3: CASSPRSGRSSSYEQYF

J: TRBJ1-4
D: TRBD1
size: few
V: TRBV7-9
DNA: TGTGCCAGCAGCCAGACAGGGGCGGGTGAAAAACTGTTTTTT
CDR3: CASSQTGAGEKLFF

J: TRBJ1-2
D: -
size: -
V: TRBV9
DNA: TGTGCCAGCAGCGTAGGCGAAGCGATCTATGGCTACACCTTC
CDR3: CASSVGEAIYGYTF

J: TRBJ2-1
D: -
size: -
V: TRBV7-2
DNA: TGTGCCAGCAGCTTGACTGGCTATGAGCAGTTCTTC
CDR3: CASSLTGYEQFF

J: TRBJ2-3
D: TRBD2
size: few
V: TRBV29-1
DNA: TGCAGCGTGGGGGGGTTTAGCACAGATACGCAGTATTTT
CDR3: CSVGGFSTDTQYF

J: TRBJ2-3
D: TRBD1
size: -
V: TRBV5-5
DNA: TGTGCCAGCAGCTCCAGGACAGGGACAGATACGCAGTATTTT
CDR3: CASSSRTGTDTQYF

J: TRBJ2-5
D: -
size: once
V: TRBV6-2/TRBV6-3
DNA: TGTGCCAGCAGTTACTCGGACTCCCAAGAGACCCAGTACTTC
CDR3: CASSYSDSQETQYF

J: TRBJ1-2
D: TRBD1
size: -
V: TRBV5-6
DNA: TGTGCCAGCAGCTTGAGATGGACTACAGGGGGCTCTCCGTATGGCTACACCTTC
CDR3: CASSLRWTTGGSPYGYTF

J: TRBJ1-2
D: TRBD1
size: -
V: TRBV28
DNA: TGTGCCAGCAGACTAGGACAGGGCTATGGCTACACCTTC
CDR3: CASRLGQGYGYTF

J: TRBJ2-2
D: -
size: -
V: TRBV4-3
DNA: TGCGCCAGCAGCCAAGAGGCACGAAACACCGGGGAGCTGTTTTTT
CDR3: CASSQEARNTGELFF

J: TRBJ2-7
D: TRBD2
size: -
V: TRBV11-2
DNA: TGTGCCAGCAGCCGAGGTCAGACTAGCGGGTCCTACGAGCAGTACTTC
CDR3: CASSRGQTSGSYEQYF

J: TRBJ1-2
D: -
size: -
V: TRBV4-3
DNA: TGCGCCAGCAGCCAGGGGGACACCCTCTATGGCTACACCTTC
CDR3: CASSQGDTLYGYTF

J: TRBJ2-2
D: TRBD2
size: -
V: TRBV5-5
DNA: TGTGCCAGCAGCTTGAAACTAGCGGGGGCAGTCGGGGAGCTGTTTTTT
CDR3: CASSLKLAGAVGELFF

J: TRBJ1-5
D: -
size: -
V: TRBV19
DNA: TGTGCCAGTAGTATTGTTTTAGATAGCAATCAGCCCCAGCATTTT
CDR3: CASSIVLDSNQPQHF

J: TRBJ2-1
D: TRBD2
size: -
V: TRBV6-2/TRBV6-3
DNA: TGTGCCAGCAGTTACTCCGCCCGCTTCGCGGGAGGGTACAATGAGCAGTTCTTC
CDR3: CASSYSARFAGGYNEQFF

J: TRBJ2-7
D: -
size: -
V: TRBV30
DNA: TGTGCCTGGATCCGGGACTGGCCCTACGAGCAGTACTTC
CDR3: CAWIRDWPYEQYF

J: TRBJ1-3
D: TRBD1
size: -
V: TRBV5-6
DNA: TGTGCCAGCAGCTTGGGACAGGGGGCCATCTCTGGAAACACCATATATTTT
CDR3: CASSLGQGAISGNTIYF

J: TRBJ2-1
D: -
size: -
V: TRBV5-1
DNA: TGCGCCAGCAGCCCCCGGACCGGGACAATCCGTGGCTCCTACAATGAGCAGTTCTTC
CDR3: CASSPRTGTIRGSYNEQFF

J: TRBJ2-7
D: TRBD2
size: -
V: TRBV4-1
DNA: TGCGCCAGCAGCCAAGGCTTGGGGACTAGCGGGGGCCCCTACGAGCAGTACTTC
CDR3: CASSQGLGTSGGPYEQYF

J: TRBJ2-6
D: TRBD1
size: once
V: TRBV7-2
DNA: TGTGCCGGAAAACAGGGGGCGGCTGGGGCCAACGTCCTGACTTTC
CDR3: CAGKQGAAGANVLTF

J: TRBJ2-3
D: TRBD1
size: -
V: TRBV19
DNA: TGTGCCAGTAGCAAAGGGGGGACAGGGGATAGAGATACGCAGTATTTT
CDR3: CASSKGGTGDRDTQYF